Given below is one T cell receptor (beta chain) in context. Its antigen is still unknown. CDR1 is SEHNR, CDR2 FQNEAQ, per germline (reference sequence). CDR3 size: 15 residues. V was clipped by 8 bases and J by 2 bases, with 17 bases between them. This sample was taken from a study of T cell responses to AZD1222 COVID-19 vaccine. Study-wide results and limits: Regions 160-218 and 743-854 held dominance among vaccine-associated CD4 TCRs, which spanned spike. None of the repertoires were sampled until the peak T cell response had passed. After two AZD1222 doses, spike-specific TCR breadth and depth rose versus day 0.

Samples with a second dose at about 4 or about 12 weeks were pooled together. Clones were read by immunoSEQ multiplex PCR, and TCRdb kept only the in-frame ones, dropping some. The table records 73,000 or so clones, around 82% of them present only once. The source material was peripheral blood, sampled 28 days after the second AZD1222 dose. The V and J genes are TRBV7-9 and TRBJ2-3; a weak D match, TRBD1 (6 bases). The clonotype comes from an adult who received the AZD1222 COVID-19 vaccine. The CDR3, as DNA: TGTGCCAGCCGCCTGGGGGCAGCTGACACAGATACGCAGTATTTT. It is translated as CASRLGAADTDTQYF.